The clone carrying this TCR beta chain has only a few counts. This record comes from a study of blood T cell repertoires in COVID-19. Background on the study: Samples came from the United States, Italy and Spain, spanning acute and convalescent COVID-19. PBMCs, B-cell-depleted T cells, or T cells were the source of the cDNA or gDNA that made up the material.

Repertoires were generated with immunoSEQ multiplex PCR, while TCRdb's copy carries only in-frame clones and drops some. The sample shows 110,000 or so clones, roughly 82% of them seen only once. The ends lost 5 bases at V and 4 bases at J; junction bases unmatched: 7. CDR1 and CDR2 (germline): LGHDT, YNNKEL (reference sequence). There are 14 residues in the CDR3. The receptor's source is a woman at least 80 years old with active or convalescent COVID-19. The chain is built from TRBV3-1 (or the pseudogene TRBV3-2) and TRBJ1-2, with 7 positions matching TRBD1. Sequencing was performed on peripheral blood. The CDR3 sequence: CASSIRTGGYGYTF. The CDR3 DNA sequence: TGTGCCAGCAGCATTCGGACAGGCGGCTATGGCTACACCTTC.